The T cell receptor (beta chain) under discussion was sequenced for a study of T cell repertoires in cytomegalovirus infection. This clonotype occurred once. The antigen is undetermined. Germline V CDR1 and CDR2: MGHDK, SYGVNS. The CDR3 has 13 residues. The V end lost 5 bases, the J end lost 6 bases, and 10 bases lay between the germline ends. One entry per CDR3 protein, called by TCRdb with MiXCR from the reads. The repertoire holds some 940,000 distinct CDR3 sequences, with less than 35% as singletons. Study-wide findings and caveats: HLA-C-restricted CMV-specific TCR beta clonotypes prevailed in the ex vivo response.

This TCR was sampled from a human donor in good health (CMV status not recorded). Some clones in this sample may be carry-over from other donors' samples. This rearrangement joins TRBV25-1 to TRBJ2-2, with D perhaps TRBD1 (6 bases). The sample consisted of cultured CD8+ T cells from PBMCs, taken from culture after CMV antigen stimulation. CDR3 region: CASSNRDAGELFF. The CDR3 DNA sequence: TGTGCCAGCAGTAACAGGGACGCCGGGGAGCTGTTTTTT.